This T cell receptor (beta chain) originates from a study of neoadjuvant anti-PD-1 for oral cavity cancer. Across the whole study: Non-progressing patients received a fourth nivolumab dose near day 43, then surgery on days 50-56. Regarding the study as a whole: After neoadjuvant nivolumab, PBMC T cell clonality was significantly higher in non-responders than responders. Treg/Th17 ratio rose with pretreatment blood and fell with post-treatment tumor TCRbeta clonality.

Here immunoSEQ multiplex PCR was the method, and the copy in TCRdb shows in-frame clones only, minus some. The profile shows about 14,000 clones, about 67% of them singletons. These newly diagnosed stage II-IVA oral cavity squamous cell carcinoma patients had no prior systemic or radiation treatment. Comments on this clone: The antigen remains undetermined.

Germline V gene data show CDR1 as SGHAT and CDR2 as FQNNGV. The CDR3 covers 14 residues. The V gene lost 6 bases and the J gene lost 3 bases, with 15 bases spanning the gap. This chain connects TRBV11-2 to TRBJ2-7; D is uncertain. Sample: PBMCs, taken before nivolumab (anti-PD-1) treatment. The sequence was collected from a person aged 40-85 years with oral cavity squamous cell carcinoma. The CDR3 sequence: CASSFPPIGYEQYF. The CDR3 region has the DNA TGTGCCAGCAGTTTCCCACCTATTGGCTACGAGCAGTACTTC. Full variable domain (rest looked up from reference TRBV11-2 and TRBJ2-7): EAGVAQSPRYKIIEKRQSVAFWCNPISGHATLYWYQQILGQGPKLLIQFQNNGVVDDSQLPKDRFSAERLKGVDSTLKIQPAKLEDSAVYLCASSFPPIGYEQYFGPGTRLTVT.